This TCR beta chain was recorded in a study of brain T cells in children with intractable seizures. General study points: Only CDR3 sequence similarity suggested viral specificity, without known HCMV serostatus. Pre-surgery blood may have been undersampled, hiding some clones.

Remarks on this clone: Its specificity is unknown.

The time point denotes: blood from clinic visit 5 months post-surgery; TSC patient then seizure free. Surgery cases with the highest brain T cell transcript signatures were chosen for sequencing. At least one anti-epileptic drug was given before surgery. Generated by immunoSEQ multiplex PCR, the TCRdb table keeps only in-frame clones and is missing some. The sample consists of about 340,000 clones, roughly 93% of them appearing once. The ends lost 1 base at V and 0 bases at J; junction bases unmatched: 6. The CDR3 is 16 residues long. Germline lookup yields CDR1 MGHRA and CDR2 YSYEKL. Sequencing was performed on peripheral blood, taken around 5 months after surgery. The chain combines TRBV4-1 with TRBJ2-7; 7 bases line up with TRBD2. The sequence was obtained from a boy in the first two years of life with tuberous sclerosis and intractable seizures. CDR3 in amino acids: CASSQVSGLSSYEQYF. CDR3 DNA sequence: TGCGCCAGCAGCCAAGTTAGCGGGTTGAGCTCCTACGAGCAGTACTTC.